This passage covers 2 T cell receptor beta chains from one sample sequenced in a study of cytomegalovirus exposure and HLA in healthy donors. The PCR had 60 Vbeta and 13 Jbeta primers. TCRdb keeps only in-frame clones here, not all; method: immunoSEQ multiplex PCR. Of about 210,000 clones detected, about 83% appear once; the ten largest clones hold 9.5% to 13%. Specimen: PBMCs. These receptors were taken from a woman aged 50 to 65 in good health and CMV-seropositive.

The chain combines TRBV19 with TRBJ1-5; D unclear. Trimming pared 4 bases from V and 0 bases from J, leaving 13 bases between. Germline lookup yields CDR1 LNHDA and CDR2 SQIVND (reference sequence). The CDR3 sequence is 16 residues long. The CDR3 sequence: CASSTSPGYSNQPQHF. The CDR3 coding sequence is TGTGCCAGTAGTACGTCACCCGGGTATAGCAATCAGCCCCAGCATTTT.

The chain recombines TRBV6-6 with TRBJ2-5; TRBD2 matches at 11 bases. The CDR3 covers 16 residues. V shed 8 bases, J shed 4 bases, and the junction held 12 bases outside the gene matches. The germline gives CDR1 MNHNY, CDR2 SVGAGI (reference sequence). CDR3 sequence reads: CASRDGASGGLETQYF. The DNA of the CDR3 is TGTGCCAGCCGCGATGGGGCTAGCGGGGGGTTAGAGACCCAGTACTTC.